What follows are 30 T cell receptor beta chains derived from one specimen sequenced in a study of technical replicates of blood from a few donors. This table comes from immunoSEQ multiplex PCR, and its TCRdb copy is limited to in-frame clones, with some not included. The sample contains approximately 76,000 clones, approximately 83% of which appear only once. The sample consisted of PBMCs. The receptors originated from a human donor in good health. Some clones in this sample may be carry-over from other donors' samples.

The rearrangement joins TRBV6-4 to TRBJ2-3, with 12 nucleotides matching TRBD2. The trim removed 0 bases at V and 3 bases at J, leaving 4 bases unmatched. Germline values: CDR1 MRHNA, CDR2 SNTAGT. The CDR3 is made up of 17 amino acids. The CDR3 coding sequence is TGTGCCAGCAGTGACTCGACTAGCGGGGGAGGGACAGATACGCAGTATTTT. Amino acids: CASSDSTSGGGTDTQYF.

The chain joins TRBV28 to TRBJ2-3; 10 positions agree with TRBD2. The V gene end was trimmed by 4 bases and the J gene end by 2 bases; junction bases not matched to a gene: 9. CDR3 size: 17 residues. Germline assignment: CDR1 MDHEN and CDR2 SYDVKM. CDR3 coding DNA: TGTGCCAGCAGTTCTTTGACTAGCGGGTTTCACACAGATACGCAGTATTTT. It specifies CASSSLTSGFHTDTQYF.

This rearrangement joins TRBV5-5 to TRBJ2-6; maybe TRBD2 (5 bases). Trimming took off 4 bases at V and 1 base at J, with 9 bases between the two ends. The CDR3 is 15 amino acids. CDR1 SGHKS and CDR2 YYEKEE come from the germline V gene (reference sequence). The DNA for the CDR3 is TGTGCCAGCAGCACCCCGGGGTCTGGGGCCAACGTCCTGACTTTC. Its translation is CASSTPGSGANVLTF.

This clone showed up just a few times. CDR3 sequence: CAWSVAGGNQPQHF. DNA for the CDR3: TGTGCCTGGAGTGTTGCAGGGGGGAATCAGCCCCAGCATTTT. The gene calls are TRBV30 and TRBJ1-5; TRBD1 matches 7 bases. The V and J ends lost 0 bases and 4 bases, in that order; junction bases with no gene match: 3. Germline V lookup: CDR1 GTSNPN, CDR2 SVGIG (reference sequence). The CDR3 totals 14 residues.

The chain has TRBV7-2 and TRBJ1-1; 7 positions agree with TRBD1. The V gene's germline CDR1 is SGHTA and CDR2 FQGNSA. The CDR3 totals 14 residues. V lost 5 bases, J lost 0 bases, and 3 bases stayed unmatched. The CDR3 is CASSLQGLNTEAFF. CDR3 nucleotide sequence: TGTGCCAGCAGCCTACAGGGGTTGAACACTGAAGCTTTCTTT.

The chain joins TRBV6-5 to TRBJ1-6; weak D call: TRBD1 (5 bases). Per germline, CDR1 MNHEY and CDR2 SVGAGI. This CDR3 region has 15 residues. V was cut by 5 bases and J by 4 bases, with 12 bases left in between. The CDR3 nucleotides are TGTGCCAGCAGTCCTCCTTCAGGGTATAATTCACCCCTCCACTTT. Translated, it gives CASSPPSGYNSPLHF.

The chain uses TRBV7-3 and TRBJ2-7, with 9 nucleotides matching TRBD2. The CDR3 spans 17 residues. Per the germline V gene, CDR1 is SGHTA and CDR2 is FQGTGA. After removal of 0 bases from V and 0 bases from J, the junction contained 6 bases not matched to a gene. The CDR3 loop is CASSLTSGGAVSYEQYF. The DNA for the CDR3 is TGTGCCAGCAGCTTAACTAGCGGGGGAGCAGTCTCCTACGAGCAGTACTTC.

V gene TRBV9 combines with J gene TRBJ2-3, with 11 nucleotides matching TRBD2. The CDR3 extends over 16 amino acids. The germline V gene encodes CDR1 SGDLS and CDR2 YYNGEE. V lost 2 bases and J lost 1; bases outside the gene matches: 3. CDR3 coding DNA: TGTGCCAGCAGCGTTAGCGGGAGGGTCGGCACAGATACGCAGTATTTT. It encodes CASSVSGRVGTDTQYF.

The chain is built from TRBV29-1 and TRBJ2-7; 7 nucleotides line up with TRBD1. The germline V gene has CDR1 SQVTM and CDR2 ANQGSEA. There are 12 residues in the CDR3. Trimming took 7 bases from V and 0 from J; bases not matched to a gene: 3. CDR3 DNA: TGCAGCGCCCGGGACAGCTCCTACGAGCAGTACTTC. Protein: CSARDSSYEQYF.

This clone was found once. The chain couples TRBV7-2 to TRBJ2-7, with 9 bases fitting TRBD1. CDR1 and CDR2 (germline): SGHTA, FQGNSA. The CDR3 totals 14 residues. J was trimmed by 5 bases and V by 1 base; bases with no gene match: 3. CDR3 loop: CASSLVQGAHEQYF. The CDR3 DNA reads TGTGCCAGCAGCTTAGTACAGGGGGCCCACGAGCAGTACTTC.

The rearrangement joins TRBV4-1 to TRBJ2-1; 8 bases align to TRBD1. The ends lost 3 bases at V and 2 bases at J; junction bases unmatched: 3. Looked up from germline, CDR1 is MGHRA and CDR2 is YSYEKL. The CDR3 has 15 amino acids. CDR3 amino acids: CASSHGQGPYNEQFF. The CDR3 DNA reads TGCGCCAGCAGCCACGGACAGGGACCCTACAATGAGCAGTTCTTC.

This clone was counted a few times. The genes are TRBV7-9 and TRBJ2-7, with D perhaps TRBD1 (6 bases). V lost 5 bases and J 6 bases, leaving 14 bases between the germline ends. Germline loops: CDR1 SEHNR, CDR2 FQNEAQ (reference sequence). The CDR3 has 13 residues. The CDR3 bases are TGTGCCAGCAGCACAACAGGGTCGAGCGAGCAGTACTTC. It is translated as CASSTTGSSEQYF.

This rearrangement joins TRBV14 to TRBJ2-7; 11 nucleotides line up with TRBD1. Germline CDR1 reads SGHDN; CDR2 reads FVKESK. The CDR3 length is 13 residues. The V and J ends lost 6 bases and 3 bases, in that order; junction bases with no gene match: 1. The CDR3 is CASRGTGGYEQYF. The CDR3 DNA is TGTGCCAGCAGGGGGACAGGGGGCTACGAGCAGTACTTC.

The chain is built from TRBV4-1 and TRBJ2-1, with 9 nucleotides matching TRBD1. This CDR3 spans 18 amino acids. Germline V CDR1 and CDR2: MGHRA, YSYEKL. Unmatched junction bases numbered 11, after V lost 1 base and J lost 4 bases. The CDR3: CASSQADFLGTGYNEQFF. The CDR3 DNA follows: TGCGCCAGCAGCCAAGCGGACTTTCTTGGGACAGGGTACAATGAGCAGTTCTTC.

The chain uses TRBV7-3 and TRBJ2-2, with a tentative D call TRBD1 (5 bases). The CDR3 has 17 amino acids. Germline values: CDR1 SGHTA, CDR2 FQGTGA. V lost 0 bases and J lost 4, with 15 bases in between. The CDR3 loop is CASSLTPRGHGTGELFF. CDR3 nucleotide sequence: TGTGCCAGCAGCTTAACCCCTAGGGGCCATGGCACCGGGGAGCTGTTTTTT.

The rearrangement links TRBV29-1 to TRBJ1-2; 9 bases line up with TRBD1. With 4 bases clipped from V and 1 base from J, the junction kept 4 bases outside the gene matches. The CDR3 totals 14 residues. Germline CDR1 and CDR2: SQVTM and ANQGSEA. CDR3 in DNA: TGCAGCGTTGCGTGGACAGGGGTTAACTATGGCTACACCTTC. This gives the protein CSVAWTGVNYGYTF.

The chain uses TRBV30 and TRBJ1-2; D unclear. V shed 2 bases and J shed 4 bases, with 11 bases lying between them. The germline V gene has CDR1 GTSNPN and CDR2 SVGIG (reference sequence). This CDR3 has 13 residues. CDR3: CAWSNKAAYGYTF. CDR3 coding DNA: TGTGCCTGGAGTAATAAGGCGGCCTATGGCTACACCTTC.

As for this clone: The sample contains more than one DNA sequence encoding this CDR3. The V gene is TRBV5-1, the J gene TRBJ1-1; the D gene is possibly TRBD1 (6 bases). CDR3 size: 13 residues. V lost 1 base and J 4 bases, leaving 8 bases between the germline ends. CDR1 is SGHRS and CDR2 is YFSETQ in the germline V gene. The CDR3, as DNA: TGCGCCAGCAGCTTGACAGGGTCCACTGAAGCTTTCTTT. Its protein is CASSLTGSTEAFF.

The rearrangement uses TRBV12-5 and TRBJ1-1; 10 bases are shared with TRBD1. The germline gives CDR1 LGHNT, CDR2 FRNRAP. The CDR3 loop spans 12 amino acids. V was clipped by 1 base and J by 11 bases; unmatched bases: 1. CDR3 coding DNA: TGTGCTAGTGGTTTGGGACAGGGGGCCGCTTTCTTT. It yields the protein CASGLGQGAAFF.

The V gene is TRBV5-1, the J gene TRBJ2-1, with 10 bases matching TRBD2. V gave up 0 bases and J gave up 7 bases; unmatched junction bases: 7. The CDR3 extends over 16 amino acids. Germline CDR1 is SGHRS and CDR2 is YFSETQ. In DNA, the CDR3 is TGCGCCAGCAGCTTGGATACAGCGGGAGGGAAGAATGAGCAGTTCTTC. Encoded protein: CASSLDTAGGKNEQFF.

The chain couples TRBV27 to TRBJ2-7; a weak D match, TRBD1 (6 bases). Germline CDR1 MNHEY, CDR2 SMNVEV (reference sequence). Trimming stripped 3 bases from V and 3 bases from J, with 18 bases between. The CDR3 extends over 16 amino acids. The CDR3 DNA reads as TGTGCCAGCAGTTTCCAAAAGCCTACGGGACACTACGAGCAGTACTTC. This translates into CASSFQKPTGHYEQYF.

This clone occurred once. The chain has TRBV10-3 and TRBJ2-5, with 7 bases aligning to TRBD1. This CDR3 is built from 12 residues. Trimming removed 8 bases from V and 2 bases from J; junction bases left unmatched: 2. Germline-derived CDR1 and CDR2 are ENHRY and SYGVKD. CDR3 residues: CAIRDRQETQYF. In DNA form, the CDR3 reads TGTGCCATCCGGGACAGACAAGAGACCCAGTACTTC.

The rearrangement uses TRBV2 and TRBJ2-7; TRBD2 might be the D (5 bases). Germline lookup yields CDR1 SNHLY and CDR2 FYNNEI. Trimming cost V 6 bases and J 0 bases, with 18 bases left between them. The CDR3 is 16 amino acids. The CDR3: CASSGTAGVSSYEQYF. The DNA of the CDR3 is TGTGCCAGCAGCGGAACGGCGGGTGTTAGCTCCTACGAGCAGTACTTC. Together with reference TRBV2 and TRBJ2-7, the CDR3 gives the full variable domain: EPEVTQTPSHQVTQMGQEVILRCVPISNHLYFYWYRQILGQKVEFLVSFYNNEISEKSEIFDDQFSVERPDGSNFTLKIRSTKLEDSAMYFCASSGTAGVSSYEQYFGPGTRLTVT.

The chain combines TRBV4-3 with TRBJ2-1; 7 bases are shared with TRBD2. Germline trimming cut 2 bases from V and 0 bases from J; bases unmatched to any gene: 10. In germline, CDR1 is LGHNA, CDR2 YSLEER. The CDR3 contains 18 residues. CDR3 in amino acids: CASSQILAGDYSYNEQFF. In DNA form, the CDR3 reads TGCGCCAGCAGCCAAATTCTGGCGGGAGATTACTCCTACAATGAGCAGTTCTTC.

This chain uses TRBV5-1 with TRBJ1-2; D is possibly TRBD1 (5 bases). The V gene's germline CDR1 is SGHRS and CDR2 YFSETQ. The CDR3 covers 14 residues. V lost 4 bases and J 8 bases, leaving 18 bases between the germline ends. The DNA for the CDR3 is TGCGCCAGCAGCCCCGGAGCGGGGGAGGAGGGCTACACCTTC. The encoded protein is CASSPGAGEEGYTF. Looking up the rest from reference TRBV5-1 and TRBJ1-2 gives the full variable domain: KAGVTQTPRYLIKTRGQQVTLSCSPISGHRSVSWYQQTPGQGLQFLFEYFSETQRNKGNFPGRFSGRQFSNSRSEMNVSTLELGDSALYLCASSPGAGEEGYTFGSGTRLTVV.

J is TRBJ2-7 and V is TRBV19, with D perhaps matching TRBD1 (6 bases). CDR1 is LNHDA, CDR2 SQIVND, per germline (reference sequence). V was cut by 5 bases and J by 1 base, with 18 bases left in between. The CDR3 has 16 amino acids. This chain's CDR3 is CASSSRWQGSSYEQYF. CDR3 sequence (DNA): TGTGCCAGTAGTTCTCGATGGCAGGGGTCATCCTACGAGCAGTACTTC.

The chain combines TRBV11-3 with TRBJ2-1; 9 bases are shared with TRBD1. Germline assignment: CDR1 SGHNT and CDR2 YENEEA. CDR3 length: 15 residues. V was pared by 4 bases and J by 5 bases, with 6 bases of the junction left unmatched. In nucleotides, the CDR3 is TGTGCCAGCAGCTCGCGACAGGGGGACGACAATGAGCAGTTCTTC. It codes for CASSSRQGDDNEQFF.

The chain is built from TRBV9 and TRBJ2-3, with a weak D call TRBD1 (5 bases). CDR1 is SGDLS and CDR2 is YYNGEE in the germline V gene. Trimming cost V 0 bases and J 0 bases, with 8 bases left between them. The CDR3 spans 15 residues. The CDR3: CASSVEGASTDTQYF. The DNA of the CDR3 is TGTGCCAGCAGCGTAGAAGGGGCGAGCACAGATACGCAGTATTTT.

The V call is TRBV7-9, the J call TRBJ2-7; D may be TRBD1 (6 bases). The V gene lost 1 base and the J gene lost 1 base, with 8 bases spanning the gap. The CDR3 spans 14 residues. Germline V CDR1 and CDR2: SEHNR, FQNEAQ (reference sequence). CDR3 protein: CASSLGDRSYEQYF. CDR3 in DNA: TGTGCCAGCAGCTTAGGAGACAGGTCCTACGAGCAGTACTTC.

The chain links TRBV13 to TRBJ2-5; TRBD1 aligns across 9 bases. The length of the CDR3 is 14 residues. Germline CDR1 reads PRHDT; CDR2 reads FYEKMQ (reference sequence). V was pared by 5 bases and J by 3 bases, with 4 bases of the junction left unmatched. The CDR3 loop reads CASSLRDREETQYF. In DNA, the CDR3 is TGTGCCAGCAGCCTCCGGGACAGGGAAGAGACCCAGTACTTC.